Included here is one TCR beta chain sequence, with context. The antigen is not known. Measured with immunoSEQ multiplex PCR; TCRdb has only the in-frame clones, and not every one. The repertoire holds about 77,000 clones, approximately 89% seen once, with 2.5% in the top ten. This sample was taken from a study of OX40 agonist ivuxolimab in advanced cancers. Overall study results and limits: Clonal expansion was seen in CD4+ and CD8+ blood T cells by week 6 at 0.1 to 3.0 mg/kg.

Per the germline V gene, CDR1 is MNHEY and CDR2 is SMNVEV (reference sequence). After removal of 5 bases from V and 0 bases from J, the junction contained 9 bases not matched to a gene. This CDR3 has 18 amino acids. The rearrangement uses TRBV27 and TRBJ2-6; 8 bases agree with TRBD1. The source of this sequence is an adult with an advanced solid tumor such as melanoma, head and neck, liver or kidney cancer. The sequences come from CD4+ or CD8+ T cells sorted from blood, collected in a trial of the OX40 agonist ivuxolimab. For the CDR3, the DNA is TGTGCCAGCAGTCGAAGGGACAGGATAACCTCTGGGGCCAACGTCCTGACTTTC. Translating it yields CASSRRDRITSGANVLTF.